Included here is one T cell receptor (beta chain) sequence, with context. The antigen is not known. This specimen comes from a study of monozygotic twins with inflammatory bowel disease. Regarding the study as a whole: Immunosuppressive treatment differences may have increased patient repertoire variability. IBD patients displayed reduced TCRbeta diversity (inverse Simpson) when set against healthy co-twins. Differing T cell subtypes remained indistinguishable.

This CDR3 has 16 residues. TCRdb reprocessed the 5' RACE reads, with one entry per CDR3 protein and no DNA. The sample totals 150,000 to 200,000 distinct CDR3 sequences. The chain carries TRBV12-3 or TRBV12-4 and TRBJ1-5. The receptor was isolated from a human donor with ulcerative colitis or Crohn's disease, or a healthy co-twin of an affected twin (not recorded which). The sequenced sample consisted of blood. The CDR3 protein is CASSSTRGDQNQPQHF.